Reported below is one T cell receptor beta chain. This clonotype has just a few counts. It has no known antigen specificity. No base qualities exist here, and no much larger clone lies one base off it. This sample was included in a study of T cells after yellow fever vaccination (dated by TCRdb to the late 2010s). With regard to the full study: The SMART-Seq v4 Ultra Low Input RNA kit was used to prepare libraries from fractions with low cell numbers. Two healthy male donors, one aged 18 to 30 and one aged 30 to 39 years, made up the cohort. Blood was drawn at multiple timepoints before and after primary and secondary immunization, with bulk PBMC replicates and cell subsets isolated. Bulk TCR alpha and beta repertoires were sequenced longitudinally to track T-cell clones before and after primary and booster YFV17D yellow fever vaccination.

TCR cDNA was synthesized by 5'RACE template switching, through which a universal primer site and unique molecular identifiers were introduced. Priming for cDNA synthesis came from both the TCR alpha and TCR beta constant segments. Library amplification used two PCR steps, and the second PCR step added sample barcodes and sequencing adapters. Libraries were sequenced on Illumina HiSeq 2500 (2x100 bp) or NovaSeq (2x150 bp). On the authors' methods: Demultiplexing of reads and collapsing into UMI consensus sequences were performed with MIGEC, and V(D)J alignment was carried out with MiXCR. Clonotypes responding to the vaccine were identified with edgeR on replicate PBMC samples, with the criteria of FDR below 0.01 and a log2 fold change above 5 up to day 15. Each bulk clonotype received a CD4 or CD8 identity based on whether the sequenced CD4 or CD8 repertoire contained that clonotype at higher abundance. TCRdb reran the public reads through fastp at Q25 and MiXCR, keeping productive beta chains. CDR3 protein sequences are deduplicated, and each keeps its most common genes and DNA. Clone size and V and J calls follow TCRdb, not the original study. The sample contains 450,000 to 550,000 distinct CDR3 sequences, around a fifth of them found a single time. The top ten constitute less than 20% of the sample.

What the work shows at the level of the full study, not this receptor alone: A small share of clonotypes was detected in both CD4 and CD8 compartments, with the overlap likely arising from convergent recombination. FACS-sorted repertoires could contain abundant contaminating clonotypes from the bulk population, so computational filtering was required. The secondary T-cell response was found to be weaker but faster than the primary response, with a peak reached on day 5 rather than on day 15. Only two donors were included in the study, so the extent to which the findings can be generalized is limited. Most clones expanded after primary vaccination were re-detected after the booster (about 96% of CD4 and about nine tenths of CD8), suggesting broad memory maintenance.

In the paper's terms, the treatment or condition label means: live attenuated yellow fever vaccine strain. At every blood-draw timepoint, two biological replicates of bulk PBMCs were collected. PBMCs were isolated from peripheral blood using a standard Ficoll-Paque protocol. TriZol was used to extract RNA from bulk PBMCs, from CD4 and CD8 fractions, and from dextramer-positive and dextramer-negative fractions. Inclusive of the bounding cysteine and phenylalanine, the CDR3 is 13 residues long. The read is trimmed to its CDR3 DNA, 39 bases read in frame from base 1. The V end loses 3 bases and the J end loses 8 bases, and a stretch of 10 bases separates them.

This TCR was sampled from a man aged 18 to 30 who received the YFV17D yellow fever vaccine. The sequencing here drew on PBMCs, taken less than 25 days after the first yellow fever vaccination. The chain links TRBV12-3 or TRBV12-4 with TRBJ1-4; no confident D gene assignment can be made. Here is the DNA: TGTGCCAGCAGTTTGAGGGTGCAGGAAAAACTGTTTTTT. This translates into CASSLRVQEKLFF.